This TCR beta chain was obtained from a study of tumor and adjacent non-tumor tissue in lung cancer. Study background: The patients, about nine men and about 5 women, were roughly 31 to 85 with stage I to III disease.

Study results and caveats: Normal lung showed higher cumulative top 100 clone frequency than tumor. Tumor tissue had significantly higher TCR diversity than normal lung.

For this clonotype: Its antigen remains unknown. A junction boundary mismatches the germline segment, possibly from a read error.

TCRbeta libraries were built with three rounds of nested PCR, modified from ARM-PCR. TCRdb fed the multiplex PCR reads into MiXCR, producing one record per CDR3 protein. The top ten hold more than 20% of the sample, which has fewer than 120,000 distinct CDR3 sequences, over 75% seen once. This sample's RNA came from whole unsorted tissue. Between August and November 2014, newly diagnosed, chemotherapy-naive lung cancer patients underwent thoracic surgery in China. This CDR3 is built from 15 residues. Germline loops: CDR1 MNHEY, CDR2 SVGAGI. This sequence was found in a man between 65 and 85 years old with non-small cell lung cancer. Sequencing input: lung tumor tissue. The chain combines TRBV6-5 with TRBJ1-5; 7 bases are a match to TRBD1. The CDR3 DNA is TGTGCCAGCAGCAACAGGGGAACGAGCAATCAGCCCAAGCATTTT. It codes for CASSNRGTSNQPKHF.